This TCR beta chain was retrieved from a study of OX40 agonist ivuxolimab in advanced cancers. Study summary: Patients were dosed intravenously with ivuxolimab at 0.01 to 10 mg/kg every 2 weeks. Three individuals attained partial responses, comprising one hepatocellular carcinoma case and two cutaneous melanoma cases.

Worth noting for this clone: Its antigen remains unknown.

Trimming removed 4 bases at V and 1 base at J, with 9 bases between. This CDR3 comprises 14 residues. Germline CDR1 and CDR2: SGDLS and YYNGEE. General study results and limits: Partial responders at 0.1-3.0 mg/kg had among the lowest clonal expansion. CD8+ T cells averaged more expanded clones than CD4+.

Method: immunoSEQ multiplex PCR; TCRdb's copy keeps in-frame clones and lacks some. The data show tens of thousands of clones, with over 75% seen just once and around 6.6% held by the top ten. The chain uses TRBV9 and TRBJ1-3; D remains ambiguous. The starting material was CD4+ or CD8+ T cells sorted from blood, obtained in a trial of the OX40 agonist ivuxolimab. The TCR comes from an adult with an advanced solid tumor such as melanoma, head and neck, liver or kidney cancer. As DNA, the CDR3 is TGTGCCAGCAGCTTGAGCTTGTCTGGAAACACCATATATTTT. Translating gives CASSLSLSGNTIYF.